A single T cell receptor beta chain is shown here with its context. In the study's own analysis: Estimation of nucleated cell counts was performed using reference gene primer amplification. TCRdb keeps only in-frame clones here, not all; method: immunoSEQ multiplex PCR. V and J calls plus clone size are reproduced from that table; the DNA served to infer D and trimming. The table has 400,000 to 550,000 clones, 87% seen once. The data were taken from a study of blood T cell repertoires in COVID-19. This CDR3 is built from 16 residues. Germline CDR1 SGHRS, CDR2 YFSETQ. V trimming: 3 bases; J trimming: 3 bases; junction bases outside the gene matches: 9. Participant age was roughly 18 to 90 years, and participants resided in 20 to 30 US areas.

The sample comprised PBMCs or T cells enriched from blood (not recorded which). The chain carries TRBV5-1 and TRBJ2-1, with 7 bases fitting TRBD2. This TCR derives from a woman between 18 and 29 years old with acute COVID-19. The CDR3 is CASSSTIGGYYNEQFF. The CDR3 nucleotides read TGCGCCAGCAGCTCAACTATCGGGGGGTACTACAATGAGCAGTTCTTC.